This T cell receptor (beta chain) came from a study of graft-versus-host responses after intestinal transplantation. Across the study: Anti-thymocyte globulin induction preceded around 3 years of tacrolimus and steroid maintenance in all recipients. Findings of the study overall: Early post-transplant HvG declines were associated with peak circulating GvH clone levels. Ileal or blood samples showed some GvH clones first, and such clones were also found in recipient marrow.

J was trimmed by 4 bases and V by 6 bases; bases with no gene match: 3. There are 14 residues in the CDR3. Germline loops: CDR1 MDHEN, CDR2 SYDVKM. Comment on this clone: What it binds is unknown.

Data came from immunoSEQ multiplex PCR; TCRdb stores just in-frame clones and leaves some out. The sample lists around 21,000 clones; roughly 72% were seen once. From the graft tissue, intraepithelial and lamina propria lymphocytes were released through processing. This specimen consisted of ileum tissue, obtained around 20 days after intestinal transplant. The chain has TRBV28 and TRBJ2-5; 12 nucleotides align to TRBD2. The receptor's source is a human patient who received an intestinal transplant, so some T cells may come from the graft donor. CDR3 region: CASRPSGRGETQYF. The CDR3 coding sequence is TGTGCCAGCAGGCCTAGCGGGAGGGGAGAGACCCAGTACTTC.